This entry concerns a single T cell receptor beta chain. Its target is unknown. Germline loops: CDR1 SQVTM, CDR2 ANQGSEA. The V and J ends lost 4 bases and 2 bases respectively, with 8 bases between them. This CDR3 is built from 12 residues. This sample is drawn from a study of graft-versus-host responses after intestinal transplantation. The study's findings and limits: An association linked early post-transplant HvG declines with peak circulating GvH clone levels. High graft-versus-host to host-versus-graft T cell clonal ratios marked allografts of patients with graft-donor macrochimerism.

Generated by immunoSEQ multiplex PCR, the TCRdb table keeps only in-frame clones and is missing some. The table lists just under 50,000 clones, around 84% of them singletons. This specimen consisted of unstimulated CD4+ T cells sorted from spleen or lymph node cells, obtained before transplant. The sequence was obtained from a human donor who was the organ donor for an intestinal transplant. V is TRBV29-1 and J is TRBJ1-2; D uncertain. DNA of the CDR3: TGCAGCGTTGTGGACCAGAACTATGGCTACACCTTC. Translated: CSVVDQNYGYTF.